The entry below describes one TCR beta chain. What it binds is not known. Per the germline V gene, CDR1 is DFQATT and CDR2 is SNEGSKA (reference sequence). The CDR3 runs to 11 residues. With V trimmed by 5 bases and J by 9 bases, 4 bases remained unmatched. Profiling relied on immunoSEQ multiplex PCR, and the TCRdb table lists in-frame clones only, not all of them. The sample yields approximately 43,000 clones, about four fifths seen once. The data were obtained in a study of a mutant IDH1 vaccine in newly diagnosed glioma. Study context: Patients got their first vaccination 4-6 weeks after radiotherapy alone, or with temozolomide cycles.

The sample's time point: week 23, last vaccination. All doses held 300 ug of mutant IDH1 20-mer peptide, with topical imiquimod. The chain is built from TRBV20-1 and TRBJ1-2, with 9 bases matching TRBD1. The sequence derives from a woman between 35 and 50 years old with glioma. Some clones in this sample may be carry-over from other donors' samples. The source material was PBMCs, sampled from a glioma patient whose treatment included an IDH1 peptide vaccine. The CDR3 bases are TGCAGTGCTCGCGGACAGGGGAGCTACACCTTC. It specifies CSARGQGSYTF.